A single sample gave rise to the 14 T cell receptor beta chains below, sequenced in a study of blood T cell repertoires in COVID-19. Sequencing used immunoSEQ multiplex PCR; TCRdb keeps in-frame clones, though not all of them. The data show approximately 440,000 clones, around 88% seen once. Sequencing input: peripheral blood. The receptor source for this set is a woman aged 50 to 60 with COVID-19, enrolled during active disease.

This chain links TRBV30 with TRBJ1-5; tentatively, D is TRBD1 (5 bases). Germline V gene sequence: CDR1 GTSNPN, CDR2 SVGIG (reference sequence). This CDR3 comprises 16 residues. Trimming took off 3 bases at V and 3 bases at J, with 18 bases between the two ends. The CDR3 DNA reads TGTGCCTGGAGCGTCTCACCAGCGACAGTCAATCAGCCCCAGCATTTT. This encodes CAWSVSPATVNQPQHF.

The V and J genes are TRBV6-6 and TRBJ2-5; 10 nucleotides match TRBD2. Germline V gene data show CDR1 as MNHNY and CDR2 as SVGAGI (reference sequence). Trimming took 7 bases from V and 5 from J; bases not matched to a gene: 7. The CDR3 has 14 amino acids. In DNA, the CDR3 is TGTGCCAGCAATCTACTAGCGGGGCTGGAGACCCAGTACTTC. Its protein product is CASNLLAGLETQYF.

The chain links TRBV30 to TRBJ1-3; D remains ambiguous. The CDR3 has 14 residues. Germline CDR1 is GTSNPN and CDR2 is SVGIG (reference sequence). The V and J ends lost 2 bases and 0 bases respectively, with 8 bases between them. The CDR3 sequence is CAWSSGTSGNTIYF. CDR3 coding DNA: TGTGCCTGGAGTAGCGGAACCTCTGGAAACACCATATATTTT.

The J gene is TRBJ2-1, the V gene TRBV9; no definite D call. The V end lost 0 bases, the J end lost 0 bases, and 10 bases lay between the germline ends. CDR3 length: 16 amino acids. In germline, CDR1 is SGDLS, CDR2 YYNGEE. CDR3 loop: CASSVVGSYSYNEQFF. The CDR3 DNA reads TGTGCCAGCAGCGTAGTGGGCAGCTACTCCTACAATGAGCAGTTCTTC.

This clone was seen a handful of times. The same CDR3 also results from other DNA sequences found in this sample. The chain couples TRBV6-5 to TRBJ2-1, with D possibly being TRBD2 (6 bases). CDR1 is MNHEY and CDR2 is SVGAGI in the germline V gene. The V and J ends lost 8 bases and 4 bases respectively, with 9 bases between them. CDR3 size: 12 residues. CDR3 sequence (DNA): TGTGCCAGCGGAGGGCGGTACAATGAGCAGTTCTTC. It codes for CASGGRYNEQFF.

The chain carries TRBV7-9 and TRBJ1-1; D remains unclear. Germline loops: CDR1 SEHNR, CDR2 FQNEAQ (reference sequence). Trimming pared 5 bases from V and 1 base from J, leaving 11 bases between. CDR3 size: 14 residues. CDR3 nucleotides: TGTGCCAGCAGCCAATATCGAGAGAACACTGAAGCTTTCTTT. As protein: CASSQYRENTEAFF.

This CDR3 is CASSLVYSGGVSDTQYF. The CDR3 nucleotides are TGTGCCAGCAGCTTAGTGTATTCGGGGGGCGTTTCAGATACGCAGTATTTT. V gene TRBV11-2 combines with J gene TRBJ2-3; possible D gene TRBD2, 7 bases. Germline values: CDR1 SGHAT, CDR2 FQNNGV. V lost 1 base and J 4 bases, leaving 18 bases between the germline ends. The CDR3 is 17 amino acids.

The V gene is TRBV12-3 or TRBV12-4, the J gene TRBJ1-2, with D hard to call. This CDR3 spans 12 amino acids. V lost 0 bases, J lost 8 bases, and 7 bases lay in between. The CDR3 here is CASSLASGGYTF. CDR3 sequence (DNA): TGTGCCAGCAGTTTAGCGTCCGGGGGCTACACCTTC.

This clone was seen only once. This chain uses TRBV9 with TRBJ1-2; 8 bases map to TRBD1. This CDR3 region has 17 residues. Germline V gene sequence: CDR1 SGDLS, CDR2 YYNGEE. The V segment lost 1 base and the J segment 2 bases; nucleotides outside the gene matches: 10. The CDR3 bases are TGTGCCAGCAGCGTAAGTCTACAGGGGGTTTCGAACTATGGCTACACCTTC. Translating it yields CASSVSLQGVSNYGYTF.

The gene calls are TRBV19 and TRBJ1-6; D perhaps matches TRBD1 (5 bases). From germline, CDR1 is LNHDA and CDR2 SQIVND (reference sequence). This CDR3 comprises 16 residues. Trimming took off 4 bases at V and 7 bases at J, with 17 bases between the two ends. The CDR3 sequence is CASSTPLDRRNSPLHF. Written as DNA, the CDR3 is TGTGCCAGTAGTACCCCCCTTGACAGACGAAATTCACCCCTCCACTTT.

This clone was observed a single time. V gene TRBV19 combines with J gene TRBJ2-5; 7 bases are a match to TRBD2. This CDR3 region has 15 residues. Germline V gene lookup returns CDR1 LNHDA and CDR2 SQIVND (reference sequence). J gave up 0 bases and V 3 bases, and 4 bases lay outside the gene matches. The CDR3 nucleotides read TGTGCCAGTAGTATCGGAGGGAGGGACCAAGAGACCCAGTACTTC. The encoded protein is CASSIGGRDQETQYF.

V usage is TRBV11-2 and J usage is TRBJ1-1; 9 bases fit TRBD1. Trimming took 3 bases from V and 2 from J; bases not matched to a gene: 4. CDR3 length: 15 residues. From germline, CDR1 is SGHAT and CDR2 FQNNGV. The CDR3 nucleotides read TGTGCCAGCAGCTTTCGACAGGGGGTTAACACTGAAGCTTTCTTT. This encodes CASSFRQGVNTEAFF.

The rearrangement links TRBV27 to TRBJ2-3; the D gene is possibly TRBD2 (6 bases). The CDR3 totals 12 residues. The V end was cut by 6 bases, the J end by 5 bases, with 9 bases between. CDR1 is MNHEY and CDR2 is SMNVEV in the germline V gene (reference sequence). In nucleotides, the CDR3 is TGTGCCAGCAGCCTTAGCGGAGATACGCAGTATTTT. Translation: CASSLSGDTQYF.

This clone was seen more than once but under ten times. J is TRBJ1-3 and V is TRBV4-1; maybe TRBD1 (5 bases). CDR3 length equals 14 residues. Between the trimmed V and J ends, which lost 2 bases and 4 bases, there was a span of 9 bases. Germline V CDR1 and CDR2: MGHRA, YSYEKL. This chain's CDR3 is CASSQTRQGNTIYF. The DNA for the CDR3 is TGCGCCAGCAGCCAAACCCGACAGGGAAACACCATATATTTT.